One and the same sample provided the 11 T cell receptor beta chains below, sequenced in a study of shared clonotypes between healthy human individuals. Profiling relied on immunoSEQ multiplex PCR, and the TCRdb table lists in-frame clones only, not all of them. The top ten clones hold approximately 13% of a sample with roughly 500,000 clones, about 76% of them seen once. Material for sequencing was PBMCs. Source of these receptors: a woman aged 40-49 years in good health. Some clones in this sample may be carry-over from other donors' samples.

The chain employs TRBV5-4 and TRBJ2-3; D uncertain. There are 15 residues in the CDR3. V was shortened by 0 bases and J by 3 bases, with 11 bases between the two germline ends. The germline CDR1 and CDR2 sequences are SGHNT and YYREEE (reference sequence). The CDR3 region has the DNA TGTGCCAGCAGCTTGGGTGCACCCAGGACAGATACGCAGTATTTT. This codes for CASSLGAPRTDTQYF.

This chain links TRBV27 with TRBJ1-5, with D unresolved. There are 16 residues in the CDR3. V dropped 1 base and J dropped 0 bases, with 10 bases sitting between them. Per germline, CDR1 MNHEY and CDR2 SMNVEV (reference sequence). CDR3 sequence (DNA): TGTGCCAGCAGTTTATTCTACGGGGTTAGCAATCAGCCCCAGCATTTT. Encoded protein: CASSLFYGVSNQPQHF.

The V gene is TRBV11-2, the J gene TRBJ2-7; D is possibly TRBD1 (5 bases). The CDR3 runs 15 residues. V lost 0 bases and J 3 bases, leaving 12 bases between the germline ends. In germline, CDR1 is SGHAT, CDR2 FQNNGV. The CDR3 DNA reads as TGTGCCAGCAGCTTAGAAGGGGCAACAAACTACGAGCAGTACTTC. Translated, it gives CASSLEGATNYEQYF.

The CDR3 here is CASNVHGVRKTYGYTF. The CDR3 region has the DNA TGTGCCAGCAATGTACACGGAGTACGAAAGACCTATGGCTACACCTTC. V gene TRBV5-2 combines with J gene TRBJ1-2. TRBV5-2 is a recognized pseudogene. This CDR3 contains 16 residues.

The chain links TRBV5-1 to TRBJ2-5, with no clear D. The CDR3 is 15 residues long. The V gene's germline CDR1 is SGHRS and CDR2 YFSETQ. The V end lost 4 bases, the J end lost 2 bases, and 15 bases lay between the germline ends. CDR3: CASSPTFPGQETQYF. CDR3 nucleotides: TGCGCCAGCAGCCCCACCTTCCCCGGACAAGAGACCCAGTACTTC.

V is TRBV29-1 and J is TRBJ2-5, with 9 nucleotides matching TRBD2. Trimming at V came to 5 bases and at J to 5 bases, leaving 9 bases not matched to a gene. The CDR3 runs 14 residues. CDR1 is SQVTM and CDR2 is ANQGSEA in the germline V gene. The CDR3 DNA sequence: TGCAGCGTTCTCATTAGCGGGAGTGGTGAGACCCAGTACTTC. It codes for CSVLISGSGETQYF.

The chain is built from TRBV7-3 and TRBJ2-3; the D call may be TRBD1 or TRBD2 (5 bases each). Trimming stripped 5 bases from V and 0 bases from J, with 12 bases between. The CDR3 sequence is 15 residues long. Germline loops: CDR1 SGHTA, CDR2 FQGTGA. DNA of the CDR3: TGTGCCAGCAGCAGAGGGACGGCTAGCACAGATACGCAGTATTTT. Protein: CASSRGTASTDTQYF.

CDR3 nucleotides: TGCGCCAGCAGCCAAGCTACGGAGGAATCACCCCTCCACTTT. It specifies CASSQATEESPLHF. This rearrangement joins TRBV4-3 to TRBJ1-6; D remains ambiguous. This CDR3 contains 14 residues. With 1 base removed from V and 10 bases from J, the gap between germline ends came to 11 bases. Germline loops: CDR1 LGHNA, CDR2 YSLEER.

In this sample, this clone turned up once. The V and J genes are TRBV19 and TRBJ1-1, with a possible D match to TRBD1 (5 bases). The CDR3 runs 15 residues. Germline assignment: CDR1 LNHDA and CDR2 SQIVND (reference sequence). Deletions cut 3 bases from V and 1 base from J, with 12 bases between. The CDR3 bases are TGTGCCAGTAGTATTGGTGCAGGGAGGAACACTGAAGCTTTCTTT. Its translation is CASSIGAGRNTEAFF. Together with reference TRBV19 and TRBJ1-1, the CDR3 gives the full variable domain: DGGITQSPKYLFRKEGQNVTLSCEQNLNHDAMYWYRQDPGQGLRLIYYSQIVNDFQKGDIAEGYSVSREKKESFPLTVTSAQKNPTAFYLCASSIGAGRNTEAFFGQGTRLTVV.

The rearrangement uses TRBV7-3 and TRBJ2-1; 7 bases fit TRBD2. This CDR3 has 17 amino acids. Germline assignment: CDR1 SGHTA and CDR2 FQGTGA. With V trimmed by 2 bases and J by 0 bases, 7 bases remained unmatched. CDR3 nucleotide sequence: TGTGCCAGCAGCTTACTAGCGGCCACTAGCTCCTACAATGAGCAGTTCTTC. Protein product: CASSLLAATSSYNEQFF.

This clone was seen a few times. The chain links TRBV30 to TRBJ1-1; maybe TRBD1 (5 bases). Trimming removed 0 bases from V and 0 bases from J, with 8 bases in between. Germline V CDR1 and CDR2: GTSNPN, SVGIG (reference sequence). This CDR3 comprises 14 residues. The CDR3 DNA follows: TGTGCCTGGAGTGTGACAGTCATGAACACTGAAGCTTTCTTT. Residues: CAWSVTVMNTEAFF.